What follows are 13 T cell receptor beta chains derived from one specimen sequenced in a study of technical replicates of blood from several donors. Libraries were prepared by immunoSEQ multiplex PCR; TCRdb keeps only in-frame clonotypes and omits some of them. The sample comprises around 100,000 clones, approximately 96% of which are singletons, and about 0.36% rests with the top ten. The sample consisted of T cells isolated from PBMCs. The receptors come from a human donor in good health.

A single count supports this clone. The rearrangement uses TRBV6-6 and TRBJ1-5; TRBD1 is a possible D gene (6 bases). V dropped 0 bases and J dropped 5 bases, with 11 bases sitting between them. CDR3 length: 15 residues. From germline, CDR1 is MNHNY and CDR2 SVGAGI (reference sequence). The CDR3 sequence: CASSYSGQLDQPQHF. The DNA for the CDR3 is TGTGCCAGCAGTTACTCAGGACAGTTGGATCAGCCCCAGCATTTT.

This rearrangement joins TRBV4-3 to TRBJ2-1, with a possible D match to TRBD1 (5 bases). Germline CDR1 is LGHNA and CDR2 is YSLEER. Trimming cost V 3 bases and J 0 bases, with 12 bases left between them. This CDR3 is built from 16 residues. In DNA form, the CDR3 reads TGCGCCAGCAGCCATTCCCTAGGGGACTCCTACAATGAGCAGTTCTTC. It yields the protein CASSHSLGDSYNEQFF.

The rearrangement links TRBV19 to TRBJ2-1, with 7 bases matching TRBD2. This CDR3 has 16 residues. Germline V gene sequence: CDR1 LNHDA, CDR2 SQIVND (reference sequence). V dropped 2 bases and J dropped 10; count of bases not matched to a gene: 14. Here the CDR3 reads CASSILPSGTPSEQFF. Here the CDR3 DNA reads TGTGCCAGTAGTATACTTCCCAGCGGGACTCCCAGCGAGCAGTTCTTC.

This clone came up a few times. This chain joins TRBV9 and TRBJ1-3; 8 bases agree with TRBD1. This CDR3 contains 14 residues. Germline V gene sequence: CDR1 SGDLS, CDR2 YYNGEE. V lost 4 bases and J lost 13; bases outside the gene matches: 13. The CDR3 DNA follows: TGTGCCAGCAGCCCTCAGAGACAGGGGATAGGTATATATTTT. This sequence encodes CASSPQRQGIGIYF.

This chain joins TRBV7-6 and TRBJ2-2; D not resolved. Trimming took off 5 bases at V and 3 bases at J, with 16 bases between the two ends. The CDR3 runs to 16 residues. From germline, CDR1 is SGHVS and CDR2 FNYEAQ. CDR3 amino acids: CASSLYSFAYTGELFF. Written as DNA, the CDR3 is TGTGCCAGCAGCCTCTATTCTTTTGCTTACACCGGGGAGCTGTTTTTT.

The gene calls are TRBV5-1 and TRBJ1-2; weak D call: TRBD1 (5 bases). The ends were cut back, 1 base at V and 3 bases at J, with 7 bases in the middle. Germline V gene lookup returns CDR1 SGHRS and CDR2 YFSETQ. CDR3 length equals 13 residues. In DNA, the CDR3 is TGCGCCAGCAGCTTGAGGGGCGACTATGGCTACACCTTC. It translates to CASSLRGDYGYTF.

This chain connects TRBV7-3 to TRBJ2-3, with D uncertain. The length of the CDR3 is 14 residues. Germline V lookup: CDR1 SGHTA, CDR2 FQGTGA. Trimming removed 3 bases from V and 0 bases from J, with 7 bases in between. CDR3 in amino acids: CASSFFSSTDTQYF. The CDR3 DNA follows: TGTGCCAGCAGCTTCTTCTCTAGCACAGATACGCAGTATTTT.

The CDR3 sequence: CANPNSEGGETQYF. In nucleotides, the CDR3 is TGTGCCAACCCCAACTCGGAGGGCGGTGAGACCCAGTACTTC. The chain is built from TRBV28 and TRBJ2-5; D may be TRBD2 (6 bases). The V end lost 10 bases, the J end lost 5 bases, and 20 bases lay between the germline ends. Germline CDR1 is MDHEN and CDR2 is SYDVKM. The CDR3 covers 14 residues.

This chain connects TRBV7-9 to TRBJ2-5; 7 bases align to TRBD1. Losses at the gene ends were 6 bases for V and 4 bases for J; bases not matched to a gene: 8. The V gene's germline CDR1 is SEHNR and CDR2 FQNEAQ (reference sequence). This CDR3 has 14 amino acids. The CDR3 nucleotides are TGTGCCAGCAGTTTTATACAGGGGCGAGAGACCCAGTACTTC. It is translated as CASSFIQGRETQYF.

The chain recombines TRBV6-5 with TRBJ1-1, with D perhaps matching TRBD1 (6 bases). CDR3 length: 14 amino acids. V was trimmed by 8 bases and J by 0 bases, leaving 13 bases between them. The germline V gene encodes CDR1 MNHEY and CDR2 SVGAGI. CDR3 loop: CASFRGYMNTEAFF. The CDR3 region has the DNA TGTGCCAGCTTCAGGGGTTACATGAACACTGAAGCTTTCTTT.

In its sample, this clone was seen once. CDR3 in DNA: TGTGCCTGGAGACAGGTCGTCTCCTACGAGCAGTACTTC. This translates into CAWRQVVSYEQYF. The chain joins TRBV30 to TRBJ2-7, with D possibly being TRBD1 (5 bases). The CDR3 loop spans 13 amino acids. The V and J ends lost 3 bases and 0 bases respectively, with 9 bases between them. Per germline, CDR1 GTSNPN and CDR2 SVGIG (reference sequence).

The chain links TRBV2 to TRBJ2-1; tentatively, D is TRBD1 (5 bases). Trimming took 7 bases from V and 4 from J, leaving 11 bases between them. Per the germline V gene, CDR1 is SNHLY and CDR2 is FYNNEI. CDR3 length equals 13 residues. CDR3: CASNARQYNEQFF. The CDR3 DNA sequence: TGTGCCAGCAATGCTCGACAGTACAATGAGCAGTTCTTC.

The DNA of the CDR3 is TGTGCCAGCAGCACACCTCGGACTAGTTTCCAATCGAACACCGGGGAGCTGTTTTTT. It codes for CASSTPRTSFQSNTGELFF. The genes are TRBV9 and TRBJ2-2; TRBD2 matches at 7 bases. The CDR3 is made up of 19 amino acids. V dropped 4 bases and J dropped 0; count of bases not matched to a gene: 15. The germline V gene encodes CDR1 SGDLS and CDR2 YYNGEE.